This T cell receptor (beta chain) was identified during a study of Tregs in tolerant kidney transplant recipients. Study conclusions and caveats: The small number of patients limits these findings pending further validation. This study did not directly address biological reproducibility. Expanding Tregs on activated donor B cells appeared to best identify donor-specific TCRbeta clones.

Unstimulated regulatory T cells (CD4+CD25+CD127-), CD4+CD25- non-regulatory cells, CD4 and CD8 cells were FACS-sorted from thawed PBMCs. Using immunoSEQ multiplex PCR, the repertoire was profiled, and TCRdb retains in-frame clones only, with some absent. The sample holds more than 95,000 clones, around 94% seen once. Remarks on this clone: The antigen remains undetermined.

With 3 bases clipped from V and 3 bases from J, the junction kept 5 bases outside the gene matches. Germline V gene sequence: CDR1 MNHNS, CDR2 SASEGT. The CDR3 is 15 residues long. The chain couples TRBV6-1 to TRBJ2-3; TRBD2 agrees at 8 bases. Sample: CD4+ T cells from blood. The source is a human donor in good health. CDR3 sequence reads: CASSDSGSGTDTQYF. CDR3 coding DNA: TGTGCCAGCAGTGACAGCGGGAGTGGGACAGATACGCAGTATTTT.